This T cell receptor beta chain comes out of a study of cytomegalovirus exposure and HLA in healthy donors. Here immunoSEQ multiplex PCR was the method, and the copy in TCRdb shows in-frame clones only, minus some. This table has some 140,000 clones, around 85% appearing once. From germline, CDR1 is MNHEY and CDR2 SMNVEV (reference sequence). Germline trimming cut 2 bases from V and 8 bases from J; bases unmatched to any gene: 7. This CDR3 has 14 residues. For this clone: Its antigen is undetermined.

General study points: The investigators catalogued 164 TCR beta chains as cytomegalovirus-associated. The tendency of first-cohort TCR clusters to co-occur in the approximately 120 validation repertoires was identified by a subsequent analysis. With high specificity and sensitivity, the classifier reportedly diagnosed cytomegalovirus status.

The receptor's source is a man aged 18 to 30 in good health and CMV-seronegative. What was sequenced was PBMCs. The chain is built from TRBV27 and TRBJ1-2, with TRBD1 matching over 8 bases. The CDR3 reads CASSLIGQGRGYTF. In DNA, the CDR3 is TGTGCCAGCAGTTTAATAGGACAGGGACGAGGCTACACCTTC.